This is a list of T cell receptor beta chains from one sample in a study of memory CD4+ T cells and cytomegalovirus serostatus. Assay used: immunoSEQ multiplex PCR; TCRdb lists only in-frame clones, some missing. The table has 64,000 or so clones, roughly three quarters seen once. What was sequenced was memory CD4+ T cells from blood. These receptors were taken from an adult in good health and CMV-seronegative. The CDR3 runs from the conserved cysteine through the conserved F or W. D genes are given only for firm matches. The listing skips clone size in some rows; elsewhere it reads once, few, many or a size class.

v_call: TRBV5-6
d_call: TRBD1
j_call: TRBJ2-1
clone_size: .
cdr3_aa: CASSSPGQGYNEQFF
cdr3_nt: TGTGCCAGCAGCTCCCCGGGACAGGGGTACAATGAGCAGTTCTTC

v_call: TRBV4-1
d_call: .
j_call: TRBJ2-1
clone_size: few
cdr3_aa: CASSPPIQAASGNEQFF
cdr3_nt: TGCGCCAGCAGCCCCCCCATACAAGCCGCCTCAGGGAATGAGCAGTTCTTC

v_call: TRBV28
d_call: TRBD1
j_call: TRBJ1-3
clone_size: few
cdr3_aa: CASMTSGTGGNTIYF
cdr3_nt: TGTGCCAGTATGACATCCGGGACAGGTGGAAACACCATATATTTT

v_call: TRBV28
d_call: .
j_call: TRBJ1-2
clone_size: .
cdr3_aa: CASLDNYGYTF
cdr3_nt: TGTGCCAGCTTAGATAACTATGGCTACACCTTC

v_call: TRBV18
d_call: .
j_call: TRBJ2-3
clone_size: .
cdr3_aa: CASSPPASDLGDTQYF
cdr3_nt: TGTGCCAGCTCACCACCGGCTAGCGACCTGGGGGATACGCAGTATTTT

v_call: TRBV28
d_call: TRBD1
j_call: TRBJ1-5
clone_size: .
cdr3_aa: CASSQGGSNQPQHF
cdr3_nt: TGTGCCAGCTCACAGGGGGGAAGCAATCAGCCCCAGCATTTT

v_call: TRBV27
d_call: .
j_call: TRBJ2-2
clone_size: many
cdr3_aa: CASRDAANTGELFF
cdr3_nt: TGTGCCAGTCGAGACGCGGCGAACACCGGGGAGCTGTTTTTT

v_call: TRBV18
d_call: TRBD1
j_call: TRBJ1-5
clone_size: .
cdr3_aa: CASSPQGGGQPQHF
cdr3_nt: TGTGCCAGCTCACCTCAGGGGGGGGGACAGCCCCAGCATTTT

v_call: TRBV27
d_call: .
j_call: TRBJ1-1
clone_size: .
cdr3_aa: CASSIRGNTEAFF
cdr3_nt: TGTGCCAGCAGTATCAGGGGAAACACTGAAGCTTTCTTT

v_call: TRBV28
d_call: .
j_call: TRBJ1-4
clone_size: .
cdr3_aa: CASSLFFGDNEKLFF
cdr3_nt: TGTGCCAGCAGTTTATTTTTCGGAGATAATGAAAAACTGTTTTTT

v_call: TRBV27
d_call: .
j_call: TRBJ1-1
clone_size: few
cdr3_aa: CASSLWGANTEAFF
cdr3_nt: TGTGCCAGCAGTTTATGGGGTGCGAACACTGAAGCTTTCTTT

v_call: TRBV9
d_call: .
j_call: TRBJ2-3
clone_size: once
cdr3_aa: CASSPRTFTDTQYF
cdr3_nt: TGTGCCAGCAGCCCCCGGACCTTCACAGATACGCAGTATTTT

v_call: TRBV30
d_call: .
j_call: TRBJ2-3
clone_size: few
cdr3_aa: CAWSVASTDTQYF
cdr3_nt: TGTGCCTGGAGTGTGGCTTCCACAGATACGCAGTATTTT

v_call: TRBV20-1
d_call: .
j_call: TRBJ1-5
clone_size: .
cdr3_aa: CSARDPGGQHF
cdr3_nt: TGCAGTGCTAGAGATCCGGGAGGCCAGCATTTT

v_call: TRBV6-1
d_call: TRBD1
j_call: TRBJ1-6
clone_size: few
cdr3_aa: CASSGQGANSPLHF
cdr3_nt: TGTGCCAGCAGTGGACAGGGGGCGAATTCACCCCTCCACTTT

v_call: TRBV4-1
d_call: .
j_call: TRBJ1-1
clone_size: few
cdr3_aa: CASSRNGQEFSEAFF
cdr3_nt: TGCGCCAGCAGCCGCAATGGGCAGGAGTTCTCTGAAGCTTTCTTT

v_call: TRBV7-2
d_call: .
j_call: TRBJ1-2
clone_size: .
cdr3_aa: CASSLGGGGYTSGYTF
cdr3_nt: TGTGCCAGCAGCTTAGGCGGGGGTGGATATACTAGTGGCTACACCTTC

v_call: TRBV19
d_call: .
j_call: TRBJ1-3
clone_size: few
cdr3_aa: CASSMIESSGNTIYF
cdr3_nt: TGTGCCAGTAGTATGATAGAGAGCTCTGGAAACACCATATATTTT

v_call: TRBV7-2
d_call: .
j_call: TRBJ1-6
clone_size: .
cdr3_aa: CASSEQGPNNSPLHF
cdr3_nt: TGTGCCAGCAGCGAACAGGGACCCAATAATTCACCCCTCCACTTT

v_call: TRBV5-1
d_call: .
j_call: TRBJ2-5
clone_size: .
cdr3_aa: CASKAEETQYF
cdr3_nt: TGCGCCAGCAAGGCCGAAGAGACCCAGTACTTC

v_call: TRBV5-1
d_call: .
j_call: TRBJ1-5
clone_size: .
cdr3_aa: CASSLGQGGPQHF
cdr3_nt: TGCGCCAGCAGCTTGGGCCAGGGCGGGCCCCAGCATTTT

v_call: TRBV30
d_call: .
j_call: TRBJ1-5
clone_size: few
cdr3_aa: CAWSGDSNQPQHF
cdr3_nt: TGTGCCTGGAGTGGCGATAGCAATCAGCCCCAGCATTTT

v_call: TRBV15
d_call: TRBD1
j_call: TRBJ1-2
clone_size: .
cdr3_aa: CATSRTGDNYGYTF
cdr3_nt: TGTGCCACCAGCAGGACAGGGGATAACTATGGCTACACCTTC

v_call: TRBV28
d_call: .
j_call: TRBJ2-7
clone_size: .
cdr3_aa: CASSLDGPSYEQYF
cdr3_nt: TGTGCCAGCAGTTTAGATGGGCCCTCCTACGAGCAGTACTTC

v_call: TRBV7-2
d_call: TRBD2
j_call: TRBJ2-3
clone_size: .
cdr3_aa: CASSPAASGITDTQYF
cdr3_nt: TGTGCCAGCAGCCCCGCGGCTAGCGGGATCACAGATACGCAGTATTTT

v_call: TRBV7-7
d_call: TRBD2
j_call: TRBJ2-1
clone_size: .
cdr3_aa: CASSLAGRVNEQFF
cdr3_nt: TGTGCTAGCAGCTTAGCGGGGAGGGTGAATGAGCAGTTCTTC

v_call: TRBV5-1
d_call: TRBD1
j_call: TRBJ1-2
clone_size: .
cdr3_aa: CASSQGTGGYGYTF
cdr3_nt: TGCGCCAGCAGCCAGGGGACAGGGGGCTATGGCTACACCTTC

v_call: TRBV11-2
d_call: .
j_call: TRBJ1-2
clone_size: .
cdr3_aa: CASSLGLGNYGYTF
cdr3_nt: TGTGCCAGCAGCTTAGGTCTTGGGAACTATGGCTACACCTTC

v_call: TRBV6-6
d_call: .
j_call: TRBJ1-2
clone_size: .
cdr3_aa: CASSYPGAGGSPTF
cdr3_nt: TGTGCCAGCAGTTACCCCGGGGCCGGGGGCTCTCCCACCTTC

v_call: TRBV4-1
d_call: .
j_call: TRBJ2-2
clone_size: .
cdr3_aa: CASRLDLTNTGELFF
cdr3_nt: TGCGCCAGCAGACTAGACCTAACGAACACCGGGGAGCTGTTTTTT

v_call: TRBV4-1
d_call: TRBD1
j_call: TRBJ2-2
clone_size: few
cdr3_aa: CASSQGWDRATGELFF
cdr3_nt: TGCGCCAGCAGCCAAGGCTGGGACAGGGCCACCGGGGAGCTGTTTTTT

v_call: TRBV6-5
d_call: .
j_call: TRBJ1-4
clone_size: .
cdr3_aa: CASSYSNEGNEKLFF
cdr3_nt: TGTGCCAGCAGTTACTCCAATGAGGGAAATGAAAAACTGTTTTTT

v_call: TRBV18
d_call: .
j_call: TRBJ1-1
clone_size: .
cdr3_aa: CASSWGQRNTEAFF
cdr3_nt: TGTGCCAGCTCATGGGGACAAAGGAACACTGAAGCTTTCTTT

v_call: TRBV30
d_call: TRBD1
j_call: TRBJ2-1
clone_size: once
cdr3_aa: CAWTPGQGRYEQFF
cdr3_nt: TGTGCCTGGACCCCGGGACAGGGTCGGTATGAGCAGTTCTTC

v_call: TRBV9
d_call: TRBD2
j_call: TRBJ2-1
clone_size: .
cdr3_aa: CASSARTSGGQEQFF
cdr3_nt: TGTGCCAGCAGCGCCCGGACTAGCGGGGGACAAGAGCAGTTCTTC

v_call: TRBV14
d_call: .
j_call: TRBJ1-5
clone_size: .
cdr3_aa: CASSQDWPKGLVSGNQPQHF
cdr3_nt: TGTGCCAGCAGCCAAGATTGGCCAAAGGGGCTCGTTTCGGGCAATCAGCCCCAGCATTTT

v_call: TRBV10-3
d_call: .
j_call: TRBJ1-5
clone_size: once
cdr3_aa: CAISESKIYSNQPQHF
cdr3_nt: TGTGCCATCAGTGAGTCGAAGATCTATAGCAATCAGCCCCAGCATTTT

v_call: TRBV5-8
d_call: .
j_call: TRBJ1-2
clone_size: .
cdr3_aa: CASSLVQVNYGYTF
cdr3_nt: TGTGCCAGCAGCTTGGTACAGGTGAACTATGGCTACACCTTC

v_call: TRBV2
d_call: TRBD1
j_call: TRBJ1-2
clone_size: .
cdr3_aa: CASVDTGAYTF
cdr3_nt: TGTGCCAGCGTTGATACAGGGGCGTACACCTTC

v_call: TRBV25-1
d_call: TRBD1
j_call: TRBJ1-3
clone_size: .
cdr3_aa: CASSDRGTSSGNTIYF
cdr3_nt: TGTGCCAGCAGTGACAGGGGGACGAGCTCTGGAAACACCATATATTTT

v_call: TRBV6-6
d_call: TRBD1
j_call: TRBJ2-7
clone_size: few
cdr3_aa: CASSGTAYEQYF
cdr3_nt: TGTGCCAGCTCTGGGACAGCCTACGAGCAGTACTTC

v_call: TRBV18
d_call: .
j_call: TRBJ1-2
clone_size: .
cdr3_aa: CASSAKGLNYGYTF
cdr3_nt: TGTGCCAGCTCAGCCAAGGGGCTCAACTATGGCTACACCTTC

v_call: TRBV6-1
d_call: .
j_call: TRBJ1-4
clone_size: .
cdr3_aa: CASINRDGEKLFF
cdr3_nt: TGTGCCAGCATTAACAGGGATGGTGAAAAACTGTTTTTT

v_call: TRBV6-5
d_call: .
j_call: TRBJ1-6
clone_size: few
cdr3_aa: CASSYNRESPLHF
cdr3_nt: TGTGCCAGCAGTTACAACAGGGAATCACCCCTCCACTTT

v_call: TRBV6-5
d_call: TRBD1
j_call: TRBJ2-5
clone_size: .
cdr3_aa: CASSFGPGTGMTQYF
cdr3_nt: TGTGCCAGCAGTTTCGGACCCGGGACAGGGATGACCCAGTACTTC

v_call: TRBV2
d_call: .
j_call: TRBJ2-7
clone_size: once
cdr3_aa: CASSVDRQGQYF
cdr3_nt: TGTGCCAGCAGTGTTGACCGGCAGGGGCAGTACTTC

v_call: TRBV29-1
d_call: .
j_call: TRBJ2-5
clone_size: few
cdr3_aa: CSVDGPKAWETQYF
cdr3_nt: TGCAGCGTTGACGGGCCAAAGGCATGGGAGACCCAGTACTTC

v_call: TRBV11-2
d_call: TRBD1
j_call: TRBJ1-5
clone_size: few
cdr3_aa: CASSETQGAFQPQHF
cdr3_nt: TGTGCCAGCAGCGAAACTCAGGGGGCTTTTCAGCCCCAGCATTTT

v_call: TRBV2
d_call: TRBD2
j_call: TRBJ2-1
clone_size: .
cdr3_aa: CASRATSGSDNEQFF
cdr3_nt: TGTGCCAGCAGGGCCACTAGCGGGAGTGACAATGAGCAGTTCTTC

v_call: TRBV28
d_call: .
j_call: TRBJ2-7
clone_size: .
cdr3_aa: CASSNSYEQYF
cdr3_nt: TGTGCCAGCAGCAACAGCTACGAGCAGTACTTC